Only one count was recorded for the clone carrying this TCR beta chain. Profiled with immunoSEQ multiplex PCR; TCRdb holds only in-frame clones, not every one. The data show approximately 100,000 clones, with 70% to 90% seen just once and just over 3% held by the top ten. This sample was taken from a study of blood T cell repertoires in COVID-19. Study details: Researchers got acute and convalescent COVID-19 samples from the United States, Italy and Spain.

This CDR3 has 15 amino acids. The chain is built from TRBV21-1 and TRBJ2-2; the D call in the table, TRBD2, was not verified against the DNA. TRBV21-1 corresponds to a pseudogene. This receptor was obtained from a man over 45 in a cohort sampled during active COVID-19. The sequencing sample was made of peripheral blood. CDR3 sequence reads: CASPLPGVCTGELFF. Written as DNA, the CDR3 is TGTGCCAGTCCCCTCCCCGGGGTGTGCACCGGGGAGCTGTTTTTT.